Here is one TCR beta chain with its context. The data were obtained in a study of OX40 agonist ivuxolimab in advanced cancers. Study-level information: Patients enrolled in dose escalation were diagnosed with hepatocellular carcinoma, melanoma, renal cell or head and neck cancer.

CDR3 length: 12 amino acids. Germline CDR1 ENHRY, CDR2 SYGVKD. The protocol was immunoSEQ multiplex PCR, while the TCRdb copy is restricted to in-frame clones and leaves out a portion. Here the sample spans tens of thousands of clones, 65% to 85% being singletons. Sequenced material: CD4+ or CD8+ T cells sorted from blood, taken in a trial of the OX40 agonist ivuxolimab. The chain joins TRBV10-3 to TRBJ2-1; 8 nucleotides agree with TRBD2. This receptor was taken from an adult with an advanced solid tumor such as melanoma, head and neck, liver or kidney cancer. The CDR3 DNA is TGTACCACGGGAGGGCTGGGTAATGAGCAGTTCTTC. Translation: CTTGGLGNEQFF.